Sequencing of this T cell receptor beta chain was carried out in a study of CD4 T cells in relation to SARS-CoV-2 and coronaviruses. The method was immunoSEQ multiplex PCR; TCRdb's version includes in-frame clones alone and lacks a portion of them. Found here are around 25,000 clones, more than 60% of them singletons; the top ten hold more than 15%. Turning to this clone: Its antigen is unidentified.

Before the COVID-19 pandemic, during about 2011-2019, CD4+ T cells were taken from unexposed donors. After 10 to 11 days of culture, CD4+ T cells were isolated. Germline V gene sequence: CDR1 SGHTA, CDR2 FQGTGA. The CDR3 covers 15 residues. V was pared by 3 bases and J by 3 bases, with 14 bases between. The sample taken for sequencing was CD4+ T cells from PBMCs, cultured in vitro. The V gene is TRBV7-3, the J gene TRBJ2-5; D tentatively reads TRBD1 or TRBD2 (6 bases each). The sequence was collected from a human donor in good health. CDR3 amino acids: CASSFGRGAEETQYF. Here the CDR3 DNA reads TGTGCCAGCAGCTTTGGTAGGGGGGCGGAAGAGACCCAGTACTTC.